Listed below are T cell receptor beta chains from one sample, sequenced in a study of T cell responses to AZD1222 COVID-19 vaccine. TCRdb's table, derived via immunoSEQ multiplex PCR, lists solely in-frame clones and lacks some. The repertoire has approximately 100,000 clones, roughly nine tenths of them found once; the top ten carry about 1.2%. This material consisted of peripheral blood, taken on day 0 of AZD1222 vaccination. These receptors all come from an adult in good health. Both conserved end residues are part of each CDR3. The order of the fields is V gene, J gene, D gene, CDR3 protein, CDR3 DNA. A D gene is named only where the DNA matches it firmly.

V: TRBV2
J: TRBJ2-2
D: NA
CDR3: CASSEIRGTGELFF
DNA: TGTGCCAGCAGTGAAATCCGTGGGACCGGGGAGCTGTTTTTT

V: TRBV7-6
J: TRBJ2-7
D: NA
CDR3: CASSLAGSEQYF
DNA: TGTGCCAGCAGTCTAGCCGGGAGCGAGCAGTACTTC

V: TRBV11-2
J: TRBJ2-1
D: TRBD2
CDR3: CASRRPGLAGNNEQFF
DNA: TGTGCCAGCAGGAGACCGGGACTAGCGGGAAACAATGAGCAGTTCTTC

V: TRBV18
J: TRBJ1-5
D: NA
CDR3: CASSPYGVDQPQHF
DNA: TGTGCCAGCTCACCCTACGGGGTAGATCAGCCCCAGCATTTT

V: TRBV27
J: TRBJ2-2
D: NA
CDR3: CASGGRTGELFF
DNA: TGTGCCAGCGGAGGGAGGACCGGGGAGCTGTTTTTT

V: TRBV24-1
J: TRBJ2-3
D: NA
CDR3: CATGVWDTDTQYF
DNA: TGTGCAACCGGGGTTTGGGACACAGATACGCAGTATTTT

V: TRBV27
J: TRBJ2-7
D: TRBD2
CDR3: CASSFQLPNGGSFYEQYF
DNA: TGTGCCAGCAGTTTTCAGCTGCCGAACGGCGGGAGTTTCTACGAGCAGTACTTC

V: TRBV19
J: TRBJ2-7
D: TRBD1
CDR3: CASRLQPGQGPYEQYF
DNA: TGTGCCAGTAGACTCCAACCGGGACAGGGGCCCTACGAGCAGTACTTC

V: TRBV9
J: TRBJ2-3
D: NA
CDR3: CASSVGFADTQYF
DNA: TGTGCCAGCAGCGTAGGATTTGCAGATACGCAGTATTTT

V: TRBV19
J: TRBJ2-5
D: TRBD2
CDR3: CASSTRLLTSGRGETQYF
DNA: TGTGCCAGTAGTACCCGCCTATTGACTAGCGGGAGGGGAGAGACCCAGTACTTC

V: TRBV30
J: TRBJ2-5
D: NA
CDR3: CAWGGSQVRTQYF
DNA: TGTGCCTGGGGGGGGTCTCAAGTGCGGACCCAGTACTTC